The TCR beta chain under discussion was sequenced for a study of cytomegalovirus exposure and HLA in healthy donors. Germline loops: CDR1 LGHNA, CDR2 YSLEER. This CDR3 has 15 residues. Trimming pared 1 base from V and 3 bases from J, leaving 12 bases between. The PCR employed 60 Vbeta primers together with 13 Jbeta primers. TCRdb keeps only in-frame clones here, not all; method: immunoSEQ multiplex PCR. The sample totals roughly 120,000 clones. Material for sequencing was PBMCs. This rearrangement joins TRBV4-3 to TRBJ1-2, with TRBD1 as a possible D gene (6 bases). The origin of this receptor is a man younger than 45 in good health and CMV-seronegative. CDR3 sequence reads: CASSQGPQGDYGYTF. In DNA form, the CDR3 reads TGCGCCAGCAGCCAAGGTCCACAGGGAGACTATGGCTACACCTTC.